The 22 T cell receptor beta chains listed next were all sequenced from one sample in a study of early stage breast cancer tumors. The repertoire was sequenced with immunoSEQ multiplex PCR; TCRdb's copy has only in-frame clones and lacks some. The sample has about 72,000 clones, around 80% seen once. The sequenced material came from blood. All receptors derive from a person aged 55 to 70 with breast cancer.

The rearrangement links TRBV6-5 to TRBJ1-2, with 10 nucleotides matching TRBD1. J lost 8 bases, V lost 7 bases, and 7 bases had no gene match. Germline lookup yields CDR1 MNHEY and CDR2 SVGAGI. There are 13 residues in the CDR3. This CDR3 reads CASIKGQGSGYTF. CDR3 DNA sequence: TGTGCCAGCATCAAGGGACAGGGGTCCGGCTACACCTTC.

The chain joins TRBV20-1 to TRBJ2-7; TRBD1 might be the D (5 bases). Trimming shortened V by 4 bases and J by 6 bases, and 10 bases separated the two germline ends. Germline V CDR1 and CDR2: DFQATT, SNEGSKA (reference sequence). CDR3 length: 11 residues. CDR3 bases: TGCAGTGCTACCAGGGTTGCCGAGCAGTACTTC. Encoded protein: CSATRVAEQYF.

This chain uses TRBV30 with TRBJ1-1, with D unresolved. The CDR3 is made up of 13 amino acids. V lost 0 bases and J 1 base, leaving 6 bases between the germline ends. From germline, CDR1 is GTSNPN and CDR2 SVGIG (reference sequence). Here the CDR3 reads CAWSVRRNTEAFF. In DNA, the CDR3 is TGTGCCTGGAGTGTGAGGAGGAACACTGAAGCTTTCTTT.

In its sample, this clone was seen once. The chain employs TRBV18 and TRBJ2-3; 7 bases are shared with TRBD2. Germline values: CDR1 KGHSH, CDR2 LQKENI. The CDR3 has 15 residues. The trim removed 1 base at V and 0 bases at J, leaving 1 base unmatched. The CDR3 reads CASSPRDYSTDTQYF. As DNA, the CDR3 is TGTGCCAGCTCACCACGGGACTACAGCACAGATACGCAGTATTTT. The full variable domain, its missing parts supplied by reference TRBV18 and TRBJ2-3, is NAGVMQNPRHLVRRRGQEARLRCSPMKGHSHVYWYRQLPEEGLKFMVYLQKENIIDESGMPKERFSAEFPKEGPSILRIQQVVRGDSAAYFCASSPRDYSTDTQYFGPGTRLTVL.

The V gene is TRBV9, the J gene TRBJ2-1, with a weak D call TRBD2 (6 bases). CDR3 length: 16 residues. Per the germline V gene, CDR1 is SGDLS and CDR2 is YYNGEE. V lost 3 bases to trimming and J lost 0 bases, with 13 bases between them. The CDR3 bases are TGTGCCAGCAGCGGACCCCGGGACTTCTCCTACAATGAGCAGTTCTTC. Its translation: CASSGPRDFSYNEQFF.

The chain recombines TRBV7-6 with TRBJ2-1, with TRBD2 identical over 9 bases. V was clipped by 10 bases and J by 7 bases; unmatched bases: 14. Germline values: CDR1 SGHVS, CDR2 FNYEAQ. The CDR3 runs 15 residues. Here the CDR3 reads CATLGRGLALNEQFF. For the CDR3, the DNA is TGTGCCACCCTGGGGAGGGGACTAGCCCTTAATGAGCAGTTCTTC.

The chain carries TRBV4-1 and TRBJ2-5; D is unclear. Trimming took 3 bases from V and 5 from J, leaving 7 bases between them. CDR1 MGHRA and CDR2 YSYEKL come from the germline V gene. CDR3 size: 12 residues. CDR3 region: CASSHISETQYF. The CDR3 DNA reads as TGCGCCAGCAGCCATATCTCGGAGACCCAGTACTTC.

There are a few counts of this clone. The chain has TRBV30 and TRBJ1-2, with D perhaps TRBD1 (5 bases). Trimming took off 2 bases at V and 7 bases at J, with 14 bases between the two ends. Per germline, CDR1 GTSNPN and CDR2 SVGIG (reference sequence). This CDR3 has 13 amino acids. CDR3 DNA: TGTGCCTGGAGTAATGGGGCGGGTGGTGGCTACACCTTC. This sequence encodes CAWSNGAGGGYTF. Together with reference TRBV30 and TRBJ1-2, the CDR3 gives the full variable domain: SQTIHQWPATLVQPVGSPLSLECTVEGTSNPNLYWYRQAAGRGLQLLFYSVGIGQISSEVPQNLSASRPQDRQFILSSKKLLLSDSGFYLCAWSNGAGGGYTFGSGTRLTVV.

The chain recombines TRBV7-9 with TRBJ1-1; tentatively, D is TRBD1 (5 bases). The V gene's germline CDR1 is SEHNR and CDR2 FQNEAQ (reference sequence). The germline V and J ends were trimmed by 5 bases and 1 base, with 17 bases remaining between them. The CDR3 is 16 amino acids. For the CDR3, the DNA is TGTGCCAGCAGCGAAAATCCGGGACGGGCGAACACTGAAGCTTTCTTT. Translated, it gives CASSENPGRANTEAFF.

This sequence joins TRBV11-2 and TRBJ2-7; D is ambiguous. Germline loops: CDR1 SGHAT, CDR2 FQNNGV. The CDR3 is made up of 12 amino acids. Trimming shortened V by 3 bases and J by 1 base, and 4 bases separated the two germline ends. The CDR3 bases are TGTGCCAGCAGCTTCACGTCCTACGAGCAGTACTTC. It yields the protein CASSFTSYEQYF.

The V and J genes are TRBV5-1 and TRBJ1-2; D gene unclear. Trimming removed 0 bases from V and 6 bases from J, with 6 bases in between. From germline, CDR1 is SGHRS and CDR2 YFSETQ. This CDR3 is built from 12 residues. The CDR3 bases are TGCGCCAGCAGCTTGGGGGCAAATGGCTACACCTTC. The encoded protein is CASSLGANGYTF.

Turning to this clone: Other DNA sequences in the same sample also yield this CDR3. The chain combines TRBV13 with TRBJ2-7; D is unclear. Germline V gives CDR1 PRHDT, CDR2 FYEKMQ (reference sequence). Trimming stripped 3 bases from V and 4 bases from J, with 4 bases between. The CDR3 is made up of 11 amino acids. CDR3 bases: TGTGCCAGCAGCTTTTTTTACGAGCAGTACTTC. Translated, it gives CASSFFYEQYF.

The V and J genes are TRBV5-1 and TRBJ1-3; D is undetermined. Trimming removed 0 bases at V and 4 bases at J, with 8 bases between. The CDR3 is 14 residues long. From germline, CDR1 is SGHRS and CDR2 YFSETQ. This CDR3 is CASSLAGIGNTIYF. The CDR3 DNA is TGCGCCAGCAGCTTGGCCGGGATCGGAAACACCATATATTTT.

This clone was seen only a few times. This rearrangement joins TRBV27 to TRBJ1-6, with 7 bases that match TRBD1. Looked up from germline, CDR1 is MNHEY and CDR2 is SMNVEV (reference sequence). After removal of 4 bases from V and 8 bases from J, the junction contained 8 bases not matched to a gene. This CDR3 is built from 15 residues. For the CDR3, the DNA is TGTGCCAGCAGTTCAAACAGGGGAAGAGATTCACCCCTCCACTTT. It yields the protein CASSSNRGRDSPLHF.

This chain joins TRBV7-2 and TRBJ1-1; no reliable D call. The CDR3 has 13 residues. V lost 4 bases and J 1 base, leaving 7 bases between the germline ends. Germline V gene lookup returns CDR1 SGHTA and CDR2 FQGNSA. DNA of the CDR3: TGTGCCAGCAGCTCCCGTAAGAACACTGAAGCTTTCTTT. The encoded protein is CASSSRKNTEAFF.

The V call is TRBV6-5, the J call TRBJ2-1, with 7 positions matching TRBD1. In germline, CDR1 is MNHEY, CDR2 SVGAGI. This CDR3 is 12 amino acids long. V lost 6 bases, J lost 10 bases, and 6 bases stayed unmatched. The CDR3 DNA is TGTGCCAGCAGGGAGACAGGGCGGGAGCAGTTCTTC. Translating gives CASRETGREQFF.

J is TRBJ2-3 and V is TRBV28, with unresolved D. The CDR3 consists of 16 residues. The ends were cut back, 2 bases at V and 6 bases at J, with 18 bases in the middle. Germline V gives CDR1 MDHEN, CDR2 SYDVKM. This CDR3 reads CASSLMGKIPQDTQYF. The CDR3 nucleotides read TGTGCCAGCAGTTTAATGGGCAAAATACCACAGGATACGCAGTATTTT.

V and J are TRBV7-3 and TRBJ2-3; TRBD1 is a possible D gene (6 bases). V lost 2 bases and J 6 bases, leaving 9 bases between the germline ends. Germline values: CDR1 SGHTA, CDR2 FQGTGA. The CDR3 length is 13 residues. The CDR3 loop reads CASSLSGADTQYF. For the CDR3, the DNA is TGTGCCAGCAGCTTATCAGGGGCGGATACGCAGTATTTT. The entire variable domain, with the rest obtained from reference TRBV7-3 and TRBJ2-3, is as follows: GAGVSQTPSNKVTEKGKYVELRCDPISGHTALYWYRQSLGQGPEFLIYFQGTGAADDSGLPNDRFFAVRPEGSVSTLKIQRTERGDSAVYLCASSLSGADTQYFGPGTRLTVL.

This chain connects TRBV11-3 to TRBJ2-7, with 7 positions matching TRBD1. The CDR3 loop spans 14 amino acids. The V segment lost 4 bases and the J segment 6 bases; nucleotides outside the gene matches: 9. Per germline, CDR1 SGHNT and CDR2 YENEEA. CDR3 DNA: TGTGCCAGCAGCTCTTATGGGACAGTTGGCGAGCAGTACTTC. Translation: CASSSYGTVGEQYF.

The chain employs TRBV15 and TRBJ2-7, with 9 bases matching TRBD1. V lost 4 bases and J lost 0; bases outside the gene matches: 7. The CDR3 has 16 amino acids. CDR1 is LNHNV, CDR2 YYDKDF, per germline (reference sequence). CDR3 coding DNA: TGTGCCACCAGCACGCTGAGGACAGGGGACTCCTACGAGCAGTACTTC. Its protein product is CATSTLRTGDSYEQYF.

This clone appeared a single time. V is TRBV11-2 and J is TRBJ2-3; D perhaps matches TRBD2 (6 bases). Germline V gives CDR1 SGHAT, CDR2 FQNNGV. V was shortened by 3 bases and J by 9 bases, with 16 bases between the two germline ends. This CDR3 has 14 amino acids. CDR3 sequence (DNA): TGTGCCAGCAGCTTGGAGGGCACGATCCAAACGCAGTATTTT. Translated, it gives CASSLEGTIQTQYF.

The chain joins TRBV30 to TRBJ2-7, with TRBD1 matching over 10 bases. Trimming took 3 bases from V and 4 from J; bases not matched to a gene: 6. Per germline, CDR1 GTSNPN and CDR2 SVGIG (reference sequence). This CDR3 region has 14 residues. CDR3 in amino acids: CAWRGGTGDYEQYF. The DNA of the CDR3 is TGTGCCTGGAGGGGAGGGACAGGGGATTACGAGCAGTACTTC.